This T cell receptor (beta chain) was recovered during a study of cytomegalovirus exposure and HLA in healthy donors (dated by TCRdb to 2016 to 2017). Looking at the study overall: In an earlier analysis of some 550 of the donors, 250 to 350 Gb of sequence data and approximately 100 million unique TCR beta sequences from 150 million to 200 million T cells were reported. Approximately 300 gigabases of sequencing data and around 80 million unique TCR sequences made up an early release that covered approximately 700 HLA-typed donors. Among the approximately 400 genotyped donors, approximately 81% belonged to the genetic ancestry cluster associated with self-reported Caucasian donors. The study aimed to test whether signatures of past pathogen exposure could be identified by cataloging public T cell receptors. The T cell repertoires of around 730 subjects were profiled by immunosequencing and related to cytomegalovirus serostatus. Along with the approximately 700-subject first cohort, a separate validation cohort of over a hundred different subjects was used. The study combined high-throughput TCR immunosequencing, statistical association of individual TCRs with disease status, and machine learning to predict cytomegalovirus infection status. In a later analysis, previously published TCR beta repertoires from 550 to 750 donors were re-analyzed and high-resolution HLA genotyping was added so that TCR occurrence patterns could be studied. Rather than drawing on any new phenotypic data, the later analysis identified candidate immune exposures from TCR beta sequences and the way those sequences occurred across donors. To decide whether each TCR beta V gene segment behaved as functional or pseudogenic, an earlier analysis of nearly 600 of the donors relied on high-throughput TCR beta sequencing. Donor age, sex, ethnicity and CMV serostatus were collected together with the repertoire data. Genome-wide SNP genotypes for about 60% of the roughly 700 donors were used in a later genetic analysis, which treated that subset as a discovery cohort. Every discovery cohort repertoire had been produced on one sequencing platform. HLA typing covered class I and class II loci at four-digit resolution. Typing coverage differed by locus: A, B, C, DRB1 and DQB1 were typed in about 629-630 donors, DQA1 in about 560, DPA1 in around 610, and DPB1 in just under 490. Because of strong linkage in the cohort, a handful of DR-DQ haplotypes were treated as single units for association and clustering. On average, around 240,000 unique TCR beta nucleotide sequences were sequenced per donor among some 430 genotyped donors of the cohort, with roughly 18% of those sequences being non-productive.

CDR1 and CDR2, per the germline V gene (reference sequence), are GTSNPN and SVGIG. Trimming accounts for 0 bases at V and 5 bases at J, while the number of junction bases matched to no gene is 12. The CDR3 numbers 16 residues from cysteine through phenylalanine. Of the read, only the CDR3 DNA is kept; its 48 bases are in frame from base 1. General conclusions and limits of the study: Some IMGT-functional V segments, including TRBV6-2 and TRBV6-3, could not be told apart with the 87-base-pair reads, so those segments were excluded. Most CMV-associated TCR beta chains appeared to be HLA-restricted in a later analysis, and the HLA associations seemed to be driven largely by CMV exposure. According to a later genetic analysis, donors in an Asian-associated ancestry cluster had fewer N-insertions in productive TCRs than the roughly 670-donor mean. The cohort was sequenced for TCR beta chains only, and without alpha or paired-chain data the features that could be detected were limited. The study listed 150 to 200 TCR beta chains as associated with cytomegalovirus. A further reported finding was that TCR beta sequences accurately predicted the HLA-A and HLA-B alleles for most subjects in the first cohort. When HLA alleles, especially DR and DQ, strongly co-occurred, attributing TCR associations to individual alleles was difficult. A later analysis found that TCR association rates varied across HLA loci, with DRB1 alleles showing the most associated TCRs and HLA-C alleles the fewest. Cytomegalovirus status was reported to be diagnosed by the classifier with high specificity and sensitivity in both the original and validation cohorts. CMV serostatus was the only immune exposure information available for the cohort. In vitro tests confirmed that a few of the cytomegalovirus-associated TCR beta chains recognize cytomegalovirus antigens. Specific HLA alleles were associated with 15,000 to 20,000 TCR beta sequences at a false discovery rate of 0.05 in a later analysis. Across donors, most TCR sequences were observed very rarely, whereas some public TCRs were present in many individuals. The authors suggested that the approach could potentially be extended to other disease states and immunological phenotypes. In a later genetic analysis, a missense DCLRE1C variant was associated with V-gene and J-gene trimming of TCR beta chains, and the association was replicated in an independent cohort. In a later analysis, HLA-associated TCR beta chains were found to be more clonally expanded and to have lower generation probabilities than equally common non-associated chains. Correlated functional status among segregating V segments might be attributable to linkage disequilibrium, but an unknown experimental factor could not be ruled out. In an earlier analysis of 587 of the donors, most TCR beta V segments appeared in productive rearrangements about 90% or about 30% of the time, broadly matching IMGT annotations. Because counts were too low, around 17 rarely observed V segments, including chromosome 9 orphons, were left out of the earlier analysis of 587 of the donors. The sequencing pipeline was judged likely to have produced a cluster of highly shared sequence variants as a technical artifact. Several of the top co-occurrence clusters appeared to be linked to parvovirus B19, influenza, CMV and Epstein-Barr virus, according to a later analysis. HLA typing was unavailable for some donors at each locus, so association tests used only the typed subset. Sequencing depth was assumed to be roughly uniform across donors in the presence/absence analyses, though that assumption may not hold.

The cohort consisted of approximately 690 healthy bone marrow donors. At the time of sampling, every cohort member was nominally healthy, though immune exposures that went unrecorded were likely present. The donor was CMV seronegative and was included in the group of under 450 seronegative cohort members. A peripheral blood sample was collected from each donor, and TCR beta sequencing was performed on peripheral blood mononuclear cells. The Qiagen DNeasy Blood Extraction Kit was used to extract genomic DNA from the blood cell samples. The library came from the immunoSEQ multiplex PCR assay. A mixture of 60 forward primers for TCR Vbeta segments and 13 reverse primers for TCR Jbeta segments was used in the multiplex PCR. The CDR3 region of rearranged TCR beta genes was amplified from genomic DNA with a multiplex PCR assay. On the Illumina HiSeq System, the amplified TCR beta libraries were sequenced as 87-base-pair reads. The study's processing was this. A later analysis counted tens of millions of unique TCR beta chains across the 600 to 850 repertoires, and around 9.9 million of these chains were shared by at least two donors. Raw reads were error-corrected and collapsed into unique sequences by a nearest-neighbor algorithm in which closely related sequences were merged to remove PCR and sequencing errors. CDR3 sequences were aligned to IMGT reference sequences to assign V, D and J gene segments. For a sequence to be retained, a match of at least six nucleotides was required to both a V gene segment and a J gene segment. A rearrangement counted as productive if the CDR3 had no stop codons and remained in frame with V and J, and every other rearrangement counted as non-productive. CDR3 was defined by IMGT convention, running from the second conserved V-encoded cysteine to the conserved J-encoded phenylalanine. In an earlier analysis of 500 to 650 of the donors, sequences lacking an unambiguous match to a single V gene segment were excluded. In an earlier analysis of 587 of the donors, V segments were called functional above 56.7% productive rearrangements and were called segregating when the between-donor standard deviation exceeded 5%. A statistical classification framework was developed to diagnose cytomegalovirus status using the catalog of TCR beta chain sequences. In a later analysis, V and J genes were assigned by comparing TCR nucleotide sequences against IMGT/GENE-DB human TR gene sequences. In a later analysis, CDR3 sequences and most-parsimonious VDJ recombination scenarios were assigned using the TCRdist pipeline. In a later analysis, each TCR beta chain was defined by its CDR3 amino acid sequence together with its V-gene family, and reads without a unique V-gene family were excluded. In a later analysis, 550 to 650 highly shared, low-generation-probability nucleotide sequences were removed to address suspected cross-contamination and a sequencing artifact. In a later analysis, a clonal expansion index was calculated for each public chain from normalized within-repertoire ranks of inferred template counts. In a later analysis, generation probabilities were computed using a VDJ recombination model fitted to out-of-frame rearrangements, and the results were checked against IGoR. A later analysis scored TCR-TCR, TCR-HLA and TCR-CMV co-occurrence with hypergeometric tests, applying a repertoire-size bias correction to TCR pairs. To estimate false discovery rates, a later analysis permuted the HLA or CMV assignments 20 times. In a later analysis, co-occurring TCRs were grouped using DBSCAN, with TCRdist sequence similarity added in when clustering inside HLA-allele-positive subsets. Repertoires with fewer than 30,000 or more than 120,000 public chains, plus five repertoires with anomalous nucleotide sharing, were excluded from co-occurrence clustering. TCRdb limited this immuneACCESS table to in-frame rearrangements with V and J called. A share of clones is missing; checked studies link under half to unresolved V genes, and the rest is unexplained. That table is the source of V, J and clone size, and D and trimming were worked out from the DNA. The sample's clone listing holds over 110,000 clones. The ten largest clonotypes hold about 0.96% of the sample.

A remark on this clone: Its antigen is not yet known.

Sequenced input: PBMCs. Here the chain combines TRBV30 and TRBJ2-5, and 7 junction bases match TRBD1. This TCR was recovered from a male donor in good health and CMV-seronegative. Here is the DNA: TGTGCCTGGAGTGTACGAGAGAGAGGGGGCCTGGAGACCCAGTACTTC. This encodes CAWSVRERGGLETQYF.